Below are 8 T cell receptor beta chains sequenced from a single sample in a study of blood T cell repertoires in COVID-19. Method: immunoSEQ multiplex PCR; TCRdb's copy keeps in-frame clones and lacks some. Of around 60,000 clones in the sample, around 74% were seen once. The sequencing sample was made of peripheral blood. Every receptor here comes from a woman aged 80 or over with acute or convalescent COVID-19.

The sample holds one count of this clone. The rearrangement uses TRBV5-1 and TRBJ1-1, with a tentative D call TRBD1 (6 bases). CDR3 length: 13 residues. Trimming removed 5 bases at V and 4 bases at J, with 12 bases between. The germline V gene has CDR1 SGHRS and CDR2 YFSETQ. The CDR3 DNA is TGCGCCAGCAGACCGACAGGAGTCACTGAAGCTTTCTTT. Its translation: CASRPTGVTEAFF.

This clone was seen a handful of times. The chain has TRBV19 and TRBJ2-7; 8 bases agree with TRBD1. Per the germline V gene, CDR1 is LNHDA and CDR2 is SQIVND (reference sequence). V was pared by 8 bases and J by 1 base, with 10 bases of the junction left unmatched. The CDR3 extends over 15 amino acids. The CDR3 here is CASSPPGQDSYEQYF. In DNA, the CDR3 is TGTGCCAGTTCCCCTCCGGGACAGGATTCCTACGAGCAGTACTTC.

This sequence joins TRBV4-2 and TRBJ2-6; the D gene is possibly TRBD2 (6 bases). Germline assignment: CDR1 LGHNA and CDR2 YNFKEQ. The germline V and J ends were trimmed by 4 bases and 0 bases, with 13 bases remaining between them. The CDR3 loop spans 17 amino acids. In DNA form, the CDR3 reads TGTGCCAGCAGCCGGGAGGATGCCAGCTCTGGGGCCAACGTCCTGACTTTC. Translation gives CASSREDASSGANVLTF.

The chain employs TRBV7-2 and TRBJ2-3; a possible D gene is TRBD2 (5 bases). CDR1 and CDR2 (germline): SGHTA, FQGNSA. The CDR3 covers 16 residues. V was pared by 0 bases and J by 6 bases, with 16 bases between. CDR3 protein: CASSLAGLAPRDTQYF. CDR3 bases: TGTGCCAGCAGCTTAGCAGGCCTAGCTCCGCGGGATACGCAGTATTTT.

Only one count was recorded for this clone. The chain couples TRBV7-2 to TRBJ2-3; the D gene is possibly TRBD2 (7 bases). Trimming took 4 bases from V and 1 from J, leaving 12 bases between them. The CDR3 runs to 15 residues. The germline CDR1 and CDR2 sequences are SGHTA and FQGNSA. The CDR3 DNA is TGTGCCAGCAGCTCAGTGGGGGGGCGCACAGATACGCAGTATTTT. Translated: CASSSVGGRTDTQYF.

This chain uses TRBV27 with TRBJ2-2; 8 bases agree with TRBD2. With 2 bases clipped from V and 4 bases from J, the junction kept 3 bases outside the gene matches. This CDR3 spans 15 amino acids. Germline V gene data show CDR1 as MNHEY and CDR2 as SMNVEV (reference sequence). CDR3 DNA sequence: TGTGCCAGCAGTTTACGGGAGGGGTTCACCGGGGAGCTGTTTTTT. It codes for CASSLREGFTGELFF.

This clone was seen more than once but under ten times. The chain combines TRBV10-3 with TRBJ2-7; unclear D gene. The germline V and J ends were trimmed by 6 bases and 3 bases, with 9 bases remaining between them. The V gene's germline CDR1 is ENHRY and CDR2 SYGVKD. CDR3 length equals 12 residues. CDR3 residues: CAIRSNNYEQYF. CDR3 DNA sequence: TGTGCCATCAGAAGTAACAACTACGAGCAGTACTTC.

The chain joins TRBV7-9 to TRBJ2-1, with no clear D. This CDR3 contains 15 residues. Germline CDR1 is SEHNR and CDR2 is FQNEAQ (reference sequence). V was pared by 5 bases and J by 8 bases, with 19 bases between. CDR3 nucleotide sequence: TGTGCCAGCAGCCTTTCGGCGGCCCGGAAGGATGAGCAGTTCTTC. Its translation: CASSLSAARKDEQFF.